Listed below are T cell receptor beta chains from one sample, sequenced in a study of blood T cell repertoires in COVID-19. Assay: immunoSEQ multiplex PCR; the TCRdb copy retains only in-frame clones and omits some. The table has about 130,000 clones, approximately 74% seen once; the top ten hold 5.5%. The sample was peripheral blood. The receptor source for this set is a man aged 55 to 70 with acute or convalescent COVID-19. CDR3s leave out the opening cysteine and the closing phenylalanine or tryptophan. The size of a clone is reported for some rows only, either as once, few or many, or as a class for expanded clones.

14,few,TRBV18,ASSPLYNQGNTEAF
16,-,TRBV5-1,ASSLSTSGGPYSYEQY
11,-,TRBV6-5,ASSWTSGHEQY
12,-,TRBV7-9,ASSLGRRITEAF
11,once,TRBV11-2,ASSATGNGGYT
14,-,TRBV30,AWSVPRGQGNQPQH
12,-,TRBV6-5,ASSYRQANYGYT
13,-,TRBV27,ASRDQPGGYNEQF
10,few,TRBV7-9,ASSSSNYGYT
11,many,TRBV2,ASSDGGNYGYT
13,-,TRBV7-3,ASRSLAGGSYEQY
16,few,TRBV19,ASSIHPLAAGIRYEQY
9,-,TRBV20-1,SAPRGNTIY
13,-,TRBV30,AWSRTSGTNSEQF
14,-,TRBV7-9,ASSFLQGQLNEKLF
13,-,TRBV27,ASSRTTGGGTEAF
13,-,TRBV6-6,ASRNSGGLTDTQY
11,-,TRBV21-1,TTGFENNQPQH
12,-,TRBV2,ASSQDGGNTEAF
13,-,TRBV5-4,ASSITGSRSYEQY
13,-,TRBV30,AWRPRDREVQPQH
12,-,TRBV18,ASSPNGNNYGYT
15,few,TRBV3-1/TRBV3-2,ASSLQPRTGFNYGYT
13,-,TRBV7-2,ASSSPRVSYNEQF
11,few,TRBV27,ASRKIDVETQY
13,-,TRBV7-8,ASSLEPARDTEAF
12,once,TRBV24-1,ATARGQGRNEQF
14,-,TRBV24-1,ATSDPGAGVFNEQF
12,many,TRBV3-1/TRBV3-2,ASSLDRGTAEQY
11,-,TRBV5-4,ASSLAGTDTQY
14,-,TRBV24-1,ATSDWKRGSTDTQY
11,-,TRBV9,ASSGQGNSGYT
13,-,TRBV24-1,ATSDSRGGDQPQH
10,-,TRBV12-3/TRBV12-4,ASKPYGTEAF
13,-,TRBV15,ATSRGPGMNTEAF
13,-,TRBV27,ASSLMGAGDTEAF
12,few,TRBV7-8,ASSPDRGNSPLH
13,-,TRBV7-8,ASSPGGLSSYEQY
10,-,TRBV13,ASSLGRGGYT
12,-,TRBV27,ASSLTGLAAMQF
12,few,TRBV9,ASSTRTAGNTIY
14,-,TRBV19,ASSIRREARTGELF
9,-,TRBV5-1,ASQSGNTIY
14,-,TRBV3-1/TRBV3-2,ASSQGGTLGLYGYT
13,-,TRBV19,ASSGTGVPLTEAF
13,-,TRBV12-5,ASGPGTSGADTQY
11,-,TRBV14,ASSLSLNTEAF
14,-,TRBV7-6,ASSLDFSGRTETQY
12,-,TRBV7-2,ASSFGQRGQPQH
12,-,TRBV5-6,ASSLGQGLETQY
9,-,TRBV30,AWIGNEKLF
12,-,TRBV3-1/TRBV3-2,ASSQVGQGIEAF
14,-,TRBV7-3,ASSLDLEQGRGEQF
11,-,TRBV6-6,ASRTGENYGYT
11,few,TRBV27,ASRTGDGEKLF
12,few,TRBV9,ASSVGTENYGYT
10,-,TRBV20-1,SASGTNQPQH
11,-,TRBV28,ASSKQAYNEQF
15,-,TRBV6-6,ASSQSGQAYSNQPQH
10,-,TRBV7-9,ASSSNRDEAF